These 22 T cell receptor beta chains share one sample of origin, sequenced in a study of blood T cell repertoires in COVID-19. Measured with immunoSEQ multiplex PCR; TCRdb has only the in-frame clones, and not every one. The sample has under 200,000 clones, 60% to 85% seen once; the top ten hold around 8.1%. Sequences were obtained from peripheral blood. Receptor source: a woman in her sixties or seventies with COVID-19, enrolled during active disease.

In its sample, this clone was seen once. The J gene is TRBJ2-1, the V gene TRBV5-5; no reliable D call. This CDR3 is 15 amino acids long. Germline V lookup: CDR1 SGHKS, CDR2 YYEKEE (reference sequence). V lost 2 bases to trimming and J lost 2 bases, with 11 bases between them. The CDR3 protein is CASSFSLVTYNEQFF. The CDR3 bases are TGTGCCAGCAGCTTTTCCCTAGTCACCTACAATGAGCAGTTCTTC.

The chain carries TRBV28 and TRBJ1-1, with TRBD1 matching over 7 bases. Germline V CDR1 and CDR2: MDHEN, SYDVKM. V was pared by 10 bases and J by 9 bases, with 11 bases of the junction left unmatched. This CDR3 contains 12 residues. Here the CDR3 reads CATGGAGGKAFF. The CDR3 DNA sequence: TGTGCCACCGGGGGGGCAGGGGGTAAAGCTTTCTTT. The complete variable domain, with remaining parts taken from reference TRBV28 and TRBJ1-1, reads DVKVTQSSRYLVKRTGEKVFLECVQDMDHENMFWYRQDPGLGLRLIYFSYDVKMKEKGDIPEGYSVSREKKERFSLILESASTNQTSMYLCATGGAGGKAFFGQGTRLTVV.

The DNA for the CDR3 is TGTGCCAGCTCACCGAGGGGAGGAGATGGCTACACCTTC. It yields the protein CASSPRGGDGYTF. This sequence joins TRBV18 and TRBJ1-2, with TRBD1 as a possible D gene (5 bases). The CDR3 consists of 13 residues. The germline V gene encodes CDR1 KGHSH and CDR2 LQKENI. V gave up 3 bases and J gave up 6 bases, with 11 bases separating them.

The rearrangement joins TRBV6-1 to TRBJ2-7; the match to TRBD1 covers 8 bases. CDR1 and CDR2 from the germline V gene are MNHNS and SASEGT. This CDR3 region has 19 residues. V lost 3 bases to trimming and J lost 5 bases; unmatched junction nucleotides: 21. CDR3 loop: CASSERTGSVGRRRHEQYV. The CDR3 DNA reads as TGTGCCAGCAGTGAGAGGACAGGGTCTGTAGGCAGAAGAAGACACGAGCAGTACGTC.

The chain couples TRBV7-9 to TRBJ1-4, with D possibly matching TRBD1 (5 bases). Germline lookup yields CDR1 SEHNR and CDR2 FQNEAQ (reference sequence). CDR3 size: 16 residues. The V end lost 5 bases, the J end lost 4 bases, and 17 bases lay between the germline ends. CDR3 nucleotide sequence: TGTGCCAGCAGCAGGGACGGCCGGGGGTTTAATGAAAAACTGTTTTTT. This sequence encodes CASSRDGRGFNEKLFF.

V and J are TRBV14 and TRBJ2-3, with D possibly being TRBD1 (5 bases). There are 15 residues in the CDR3. CDR1 and CDR2 (germline): SGHDN, FVKESK. V was trimmed by 4 bases and J by 2 bases, leaving 13 bases between them. This chain's CDR3 is CASSPQGHITDTQYF. CDR3 in DNA: TGTGCCAGCAGCCCCCAGGGCCATATCACAGATACGCAGTATTTT.

The V gene is TRBV7-8, the J gene TRBJ1-4; TRBD1 matches 8 bases. V dropped 5 bases and J dropped 8; count of bases not matched to a gene: 10. The CDR3 sequence is 15 residues long. Looked up from germline, CDR1 is SGHVS and CDR2 is FQNEAQ. Here the CDR3 reads CASSLQGQGGEKLFF. CDR3 coding DNA: TGTGCCAGCAGCCTACAAGGACAGGGTGGGGAAAAACTGTTTTTT.

The CDR3, as DNA: TGTGCCAGCAGTTTTTCACAGGGGGCGCGCACTGAAGCTTTCTTT. This sequence encodes CASSFSQGARTEAFF. The rearrangement links TRBV28 to TRBJ1-1; 9 bases agree with TRBD1. Trimming removed 3 bases from V and 4 bases from J; junction bases left unmatched: 6. From germline, CDR1 is MDHEN and CDR2 SYDVKM. The CDR3 totals 15 residues.

DNA of the CDR3: TGTGCCAGCAGCGCGGGGTTCCGGGGATCGGAAAATGAAAAACTGTTTTTT. It is translated as CASSAGFRGSENEKLFF. The J gene is TRBJ1-4, the V gene TRBV5-4; no clear D gene. CDR3 length equals 17 residues. Germline loops: CDR1 SGHNT, CDR2 YYREEE (reference sequence). Trimming removed 4 bases from V and 5 bases from J, with 21 bases in between.

This chain connects TRBV5-1 to TRBJ1-1, with D possibly being TRBD1 (5 bases). CDR1 is SGHRS, CDR2 YFSETQ, per germline. Trimming left V 0 bases short and J 2 bases short, with 11 bases between. This CDR3 region has 15 residues. CDR3 loop: CASSLDGRTNTEAFF. CDR3 in DNA: TGCGCCAGCAGCTTGGACGGCAGGACAAACACTGAAGCTTTCTTT.

This chain uses TRBV6-5 with TRBJ2-2; 7 bases map to TRBD1. The V gene end was trimmed by 5 bases and the J gene end by 4 bases; junction bases not matched to a gene: 1. The CDR3 has 13 residues. The germline V gene has CDR1 MNHEY and CDR2 SVGAGI. The CDR3 nucleotides are TGTGCCAGCAGTACAGGGGCCACCGGGGAGCTGTTTTTT. Its translation: CASSTGATGELFF.

Concerning this clone: This sample also contains other DNA sequences that code for the same CDR3. The chain is built from TRBV3-1 (or the pseudogene TRBV3-2) and TRBJ2-7; no clear D gene. Germline assignment: CDR1 LGHDT and CDR2 YNNKEL (reference sequence). V dropped 2 bases and J dropped 4 bases, with 3 bases sitting between them. CDR3 length: 11 residues. CDR3 coding DNA: TGTGCCAGCAGCCAATTATACGAGCAGTACTTC. Its translation is CASSQLYEQYF.

This clone occurred a few times. This rearrangement joins TRBV6-5 to TRBJ2-5; D perhaps matches TRBD2 (6 bases). The germline gives CDR1 MNHEY, CDR2 SVGAGI. This CDR3 has 14 residues. V was cut by 6 bases and J by 7 bases, with 18 bases left in between. CDR3 amino acids: CASRPGLAVGTQYF. DNA of the CDR3: TGTGCCAGCAGGCCGGGACTCGCCGTTGGGACCCAGTACTTC.

The genes are TRBV11-2 and TRBJ2-3; the D is unclear. Germline V lookup: CDR1 SGHAT, CDR2 FQNNGV. The V end was cut by 5 bases, the J end by 0 bases, with 21 bases between. This CDR3 has 18 residues. CDR3: CASSHRTDCAVSTDTQYF. The CDR3 nucleotides are TGTGCCAGCAGCCACCGCACCGACTGTGCGGTAAGCACAGATACGCAGTATTTT.

The rearrangement links TRBV18 to TRBJ2-2; 9 nucleotides align to TRBD1. The CDR3 has 16 residues. V lost 5 bases, J lost 1 base, and 5 bases stayed unmatched. Germline CDR1 reads KGHSH; CDR2 reads LQKENI. As DNA, the CDR3 is TGTGCCAGCTCATCACAGGGGGCACTGAACACCGGGGAGCTGTTTTTT. This codes for CASSSQGALNTGELFF.

The gene calls are TRBV27 and TRBJ2-1; TRBD2 might be the D (5 bases). Per germline, CDR1 MNHEY and CDR2 SMNVEV (reference sequence). Trimming took off 3 bases at V and 5 bases at J, with 8 bases between the two ends. The CDR3 loop spans 13 amino acids. The CDR3 reads CASSFSGDNEQFF. The CDR3, as DNA: TGTGCCAGCAGTTTTTCCGGGGACAATGAGCAGTTCTTC.

This clone was counted only a few times. Here the CDR3 reads CATSRGLAGEETQYF. CDR3 DNA: TGTGCCACCAGCAGAGGACTAGCGGGAGAAGAGACCCAGTACTTC. The J gene is TRBJ2-5, the V gene TRBV15; 12 bases align to TRBD2. The CDR3 has 15 residues. The germline CDR1 and CDR2 sequences are LNHNV and YYDKDF (reference sequence). V trimming: 1 base; J trimming: 3 bases; junction bases outside the gene matches: 0.

This clone turned up a few times. This chain uses TRBV7-9 with TRBJ1-2; TRBD1 agrees at 8 bases. V shed 1 base and J 8 bases; nucleotides not matched to a gene: 12. Germline CDR1 and CDR2: SEHNR and FQNEAQ (reference sequence). This CDR3 comprises 16 residues. CDR3 amino acids: CASSLVRTGGWQGYTF. CDR3 bases: TGTGCCAGCAGCTTAGTCCGAACAGGGGGTTGGCAAGGCTACACCTTC.

The chain employs TRBV19 and TRBJ1-2, with 9 bases aligning to TRBD1. Trimming cost V 7 bases and J 2 bases; bases outside gene matches: 14. CDR1 is LNHDA and CDR2 is SQIVND in the germline V gene (reference sequence). This CDR3 region has 17 residues. This CDR3 is CASTVGTGTGQNYGYTF. The CDR3 DNA reads as TGTGCCAGTACGGTCGGAACCGGGACAGGGCAGAACTATGGCTACACCTTC.

The chain recombines TRBV2 with TRBJ1-2; TRBD1 agrees at 7 bases. Trimming at V came to 3 bases and at J to 7 bases, leaving 8 bases not matched to a gene. The CDR3 has 14 residues. Germline CDR1 SNHLY, CDR2 FYNNEI. In DNA form, the CDR3 reads TGTGCCAGCAGTGACCAAGACAGGGTTGTTGGCTACACCTTC. Protein product: CASSDQDRVVGYTF. The full variable domain, with the rest looked up from reference TRBV2 and TRBJ1-2, is EPEVTQTPSHQVTQMGQEVILRCVPISNHLYFYWYRQILGQKVEFLVSFYNNEISEKSEIFDDQFSVERPDGSNFTLKIRSTKLEDSAMYFCASSDQDRVVGYTFGSGTRLTVV.

The rearrangement uses TRBV14 and TRBJ2-1; 10 nucleotides agree with TRBD1. The CDR3 is made up of 16 amino acids. Germline V gene data show CDR1 as SGHDN and CDR2 as FVKESK. Unmatched junction bases numbered 17, after V lost 5 bases and J lost 13 bases. Written as DNA, the CDR3 is TGTGCCAGCAGCAACTACGGGACAGGGGAATCAGGCCGTCAGTTCTTC. It encodes CASSNYGTGESGRQFF.

This clone is a singleton in its sample. This chain connects TRBV2 to TRBJ2-3; 10 bases map to TRBD1. Unmatched junction bases numbered 6, after V lost 7 bases and J lost 5 bases. The CDR3 is 14 residues long. Germline V CDR1 and CDR2: SNHLY, FYNNEI. The DNA of the CDR3 is TGTGCCAGCACCCGGGACAGGGGTTTAGATACGCAGTATTTT. This encodes CASTRDRGLDTQYF.